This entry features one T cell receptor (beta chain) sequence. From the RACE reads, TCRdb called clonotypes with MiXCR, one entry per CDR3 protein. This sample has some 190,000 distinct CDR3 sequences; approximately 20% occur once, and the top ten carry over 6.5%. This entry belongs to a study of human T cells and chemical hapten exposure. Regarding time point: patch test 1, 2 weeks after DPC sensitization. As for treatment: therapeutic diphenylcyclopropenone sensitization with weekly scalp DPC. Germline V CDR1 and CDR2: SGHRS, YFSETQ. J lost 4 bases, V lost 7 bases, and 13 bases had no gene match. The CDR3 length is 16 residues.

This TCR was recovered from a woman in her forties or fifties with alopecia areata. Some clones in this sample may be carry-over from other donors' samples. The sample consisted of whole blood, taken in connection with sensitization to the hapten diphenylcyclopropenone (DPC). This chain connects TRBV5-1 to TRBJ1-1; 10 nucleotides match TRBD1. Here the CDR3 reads CASSPLKGQGTTEAFF. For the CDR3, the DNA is TGCGCCAGCTCCCCTCTCAAGGGACAGGGGACCACTGAAGCTTTCTTT.